This T cell receptor beta chain emerged from a study of graft-versus-host responses after intestinal transplantation. Overall study context: Recipients had transplants, and these were multivisceral, liver-intestinal, or isolated intestinal. All recipients were given anti-thymocyte globulin induction, and tacrolimus and steroids were then administered for three to four years. Study-wide results and caveats: The study associated peak circulating GvH clone levels with early post-transplant HvG declines. The recipient marrow held GvH clones, and some of them showed up first in ileum or blood.

V was pared by 4 bases and J by 5 bases, with 11 bases between. In germline, CDR1 is PRHDT, CDR2 FYEKMQ (reference sequence). The CDR3 is 13 amino acids. This clone turned up a few times. The antigen remains unidentified. Repertoires were generated with immunoSEQ multiplex PCR, while TCRdb's copy carries only in-frame clones and drops some. The sample holds 85,000 to 110,000 clones, over 85% seen once. The chain recombines TRBV13 with TRBJ2-5, with D perhaps matching TRBD2 (6 bases). This sequence originates from a human donor who received an intestinal transplant. This material consisted of unstimulated CD8+ T cells sorted from spleen or lymph node cells, taken before intestinal transplant. This CDR3 reads CASSSSSVETQYF. CDR3 nucleotides: TGTGCCAGCAGCTCGTCTAGCGTCGAGACCCAGTACTTC.